This T cell receptor beta chain stems from a study of CD8+ T cells in alopecia areata. About the study: A 6-month period off drug followed tofacitinib, which lasted 6 to 18 months.

Reverse transcribed after extraction, RNA yielded cDNA as the sequencing template. Profiling relied on immunoSEQ multiplex PCR, and the TCRdb table lists in-frame clones only, not all of them. The profile shows 140,000 to 150,000 clones, about 59% of them singletons. Germline CDR1 SEHNR, CDR2 FQNEAQ (reference sequence). The CDR3 runs to 12 residues. V was trimmed by 3 bases and J by 8 bases, leaving 10 bases between them. Whole-study findings and limits: Numerous expanded lesional clones remained in scalp and blood during tofacitinib. Scalp clonality decreased significantly with tofacitinib, and so did expanded CD8+ clones among the top 100.

With regard to this clone: Its antigen is still unknown.

Treatment meaning: oral pan-JAK inhibitor, 5-10 mg twice daily. Peripheral blood samples and lesional scalp punch biopsies were obtained from alopecia areata patients. The material was CD8+ T cells sorted from blood, obtained at week 4, from a patient treated with tofacitinib. This TCR was sampled from a human donor with alopecia areata. The chain is built from TRBV7-9 and TRBJ1-2; D remains ambiguous. This CDR3 reads CASSLFDEGYTF. Here the CDR3 DNA reads TGTGCCAGCAGCTTGTTCGATGAGGGCTACACCTTC.